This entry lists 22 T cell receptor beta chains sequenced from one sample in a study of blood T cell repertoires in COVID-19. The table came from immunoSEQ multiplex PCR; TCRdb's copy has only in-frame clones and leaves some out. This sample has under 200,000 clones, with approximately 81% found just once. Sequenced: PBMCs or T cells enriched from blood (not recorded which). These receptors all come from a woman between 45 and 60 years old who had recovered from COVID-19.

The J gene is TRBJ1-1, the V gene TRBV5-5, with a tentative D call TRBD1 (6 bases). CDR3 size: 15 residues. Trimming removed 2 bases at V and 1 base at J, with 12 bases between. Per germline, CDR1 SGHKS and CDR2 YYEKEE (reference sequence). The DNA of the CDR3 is TGTGCCAGCAGCTTACGGGCAGGGGCGAACACTGAAGCTTTCTTT. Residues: CASSLRAGANTEAFF.

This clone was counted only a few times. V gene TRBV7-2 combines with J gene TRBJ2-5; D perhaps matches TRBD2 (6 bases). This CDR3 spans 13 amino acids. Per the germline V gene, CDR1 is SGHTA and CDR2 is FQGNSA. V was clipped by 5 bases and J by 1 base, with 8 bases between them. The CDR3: CASSRDFQETQYF. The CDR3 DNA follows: TGTGCCAGCAGCCGGGACTTCCAAGAGACCCAGTACTTC.

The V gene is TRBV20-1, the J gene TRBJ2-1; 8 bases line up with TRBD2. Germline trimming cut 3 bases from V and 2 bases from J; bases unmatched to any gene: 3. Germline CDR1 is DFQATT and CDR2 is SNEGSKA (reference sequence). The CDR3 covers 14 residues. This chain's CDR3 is CSASRGGPYNEQFF. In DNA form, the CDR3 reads TGCAGTGCTAGTCGGGGGGGTCCCTACAATGAGCAGTTCTTC.

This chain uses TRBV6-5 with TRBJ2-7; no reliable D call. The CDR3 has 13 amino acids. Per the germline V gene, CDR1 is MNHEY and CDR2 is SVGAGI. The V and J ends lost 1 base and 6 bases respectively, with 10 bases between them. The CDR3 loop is CASSYLEPVEQYF. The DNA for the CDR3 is TGTGCCAGCAGTTACTTAGAACCGGTCGAGCAGTACTTC.

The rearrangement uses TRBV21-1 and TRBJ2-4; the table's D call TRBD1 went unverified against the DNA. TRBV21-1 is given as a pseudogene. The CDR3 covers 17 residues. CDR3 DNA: TGTGCCAGCAGCAAAGAACAGGAAGGCAGAGCCAAAAACATTCAGTACTTC. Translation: CASSKEQEGRAKNIQYF.

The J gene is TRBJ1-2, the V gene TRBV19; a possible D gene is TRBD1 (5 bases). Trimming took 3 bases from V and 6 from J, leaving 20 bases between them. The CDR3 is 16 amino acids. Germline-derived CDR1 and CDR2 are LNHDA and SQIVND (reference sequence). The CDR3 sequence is CASSIRDSLVPNGYTF. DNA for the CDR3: TGTGCCAGTAGTATTCGCGACAGTTTGGTTCCTAATGGCTACACCTTC.

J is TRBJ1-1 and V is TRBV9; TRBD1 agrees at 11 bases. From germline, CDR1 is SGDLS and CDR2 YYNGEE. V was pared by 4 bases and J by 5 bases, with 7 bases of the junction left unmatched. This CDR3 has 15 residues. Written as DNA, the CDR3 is TGTGCCAGCAGCTCGGCGGACAGGGGGCTTACTGAAGCTTTCTTT. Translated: CASSSADRGLTEAFF.

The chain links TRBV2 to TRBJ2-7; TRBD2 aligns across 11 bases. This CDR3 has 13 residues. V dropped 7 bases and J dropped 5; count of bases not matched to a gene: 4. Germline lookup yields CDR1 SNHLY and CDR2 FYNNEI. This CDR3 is CASTQLAGDEQYF. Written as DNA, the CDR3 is TGTGCCAGCACCCAACTAGCGGGAGACGAGCAGTACTTC.

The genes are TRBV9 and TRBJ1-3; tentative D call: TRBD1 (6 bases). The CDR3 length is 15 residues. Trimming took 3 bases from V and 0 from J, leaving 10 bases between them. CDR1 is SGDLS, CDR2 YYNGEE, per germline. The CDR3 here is CASSAQGVSGNTIYF. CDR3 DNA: TGTGCCAGCAGCGCACAGGGAGTCTCTGGAAACACCATATATTTT.

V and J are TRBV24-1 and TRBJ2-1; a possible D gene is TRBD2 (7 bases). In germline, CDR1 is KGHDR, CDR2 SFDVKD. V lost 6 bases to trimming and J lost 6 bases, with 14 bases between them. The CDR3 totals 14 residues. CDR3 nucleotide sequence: TGTGCCACCAGTAGGGGGGGAGACAGCAATGAGCAGTTCTTC. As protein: CATSRGGDSNEQFF.

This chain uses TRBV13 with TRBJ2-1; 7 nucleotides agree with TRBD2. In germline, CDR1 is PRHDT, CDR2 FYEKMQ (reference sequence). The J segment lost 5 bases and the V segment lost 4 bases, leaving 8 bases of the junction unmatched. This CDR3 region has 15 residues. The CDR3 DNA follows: TGTGCCAGCAGCTCGCCGGGGACTACCAACAATGAGCAGTTCTTC. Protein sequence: CASSSPGTTNNEQFF. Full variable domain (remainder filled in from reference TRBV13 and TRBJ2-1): AAGVIQSPRHLIKEKRETATLKCYPIPRHDTVYWYQQGPGQDPQFLISFYEKMQSDKGSIPDRFSAQQFSDYHSELNMSSLELGDSALYFCASSSPGTTNNEQFFGPGTRLTVL.

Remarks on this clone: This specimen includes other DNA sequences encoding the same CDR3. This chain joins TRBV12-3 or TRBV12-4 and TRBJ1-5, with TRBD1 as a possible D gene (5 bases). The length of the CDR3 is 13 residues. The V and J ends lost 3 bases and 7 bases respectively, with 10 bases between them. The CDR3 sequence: CASSFGGGQPQHF. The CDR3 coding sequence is TGTGCCAGCAGTTTCGGGGGAGGGCAGCCCCAGCATTTT.

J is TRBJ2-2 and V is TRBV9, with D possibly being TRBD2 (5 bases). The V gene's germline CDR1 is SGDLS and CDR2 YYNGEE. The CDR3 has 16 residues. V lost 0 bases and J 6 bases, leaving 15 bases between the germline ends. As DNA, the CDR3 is TGTGCCAGCAGCGTAGGGAATACGGGGTCCCCCGGGGAGCTGTTTTTT. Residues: CASSVGNTGSPGELFF. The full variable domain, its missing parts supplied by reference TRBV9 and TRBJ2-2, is DSGVTQTPKHLITATGQRVTLRCSPRSGDLSVYWYQQSLDQGLQFLIQYYNGEERAKGNILERFSAQQFPDLHSELNLSSLELGDSALYFCASSVGNTGSPGELFFGEGSRLTVL.

The CDR3 DNA sequence: TGTGCCAGCAGAGCCCTATTGAGCACAGATACGCAGTATTTT. Protein product: CASRALLSTDTQYF. The chain couples TRBV6-5 to TRBJ2-3; unclear D gene. Germline V gene lookup returns CDR1 MNHEY and CDR2 SVGAGI. This CDR3 is built from 14 residues. Trimming took 6 bases from V and 0 from J, leaving 10 bases between them.

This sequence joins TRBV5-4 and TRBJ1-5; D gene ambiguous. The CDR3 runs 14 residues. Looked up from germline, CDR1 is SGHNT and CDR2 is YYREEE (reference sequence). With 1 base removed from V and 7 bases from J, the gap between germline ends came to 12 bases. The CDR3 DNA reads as TGTGCCAGCAGCTTGTTTCCGGAGGGACAGCCCCAGCATTTT. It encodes CASSLFPEGQPQHF.

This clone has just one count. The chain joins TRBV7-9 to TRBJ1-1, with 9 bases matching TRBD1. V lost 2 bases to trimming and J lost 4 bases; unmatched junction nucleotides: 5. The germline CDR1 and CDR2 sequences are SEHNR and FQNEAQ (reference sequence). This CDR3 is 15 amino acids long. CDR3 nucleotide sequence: TGTGCCAGCAGCTTAAGGACAGGGGTGGGCACTGAAGCTTTCTTT. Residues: CASSLRTGVGTEAFF.

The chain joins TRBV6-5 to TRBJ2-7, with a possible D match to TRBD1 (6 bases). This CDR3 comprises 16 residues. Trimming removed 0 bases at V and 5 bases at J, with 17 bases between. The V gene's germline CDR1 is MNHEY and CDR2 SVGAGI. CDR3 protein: CASSYSGIQGLHEQYF. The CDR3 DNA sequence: TGTGCCAGCAGTTACTCGGGGATCCAGGGGCTCCACGAGCAGTACTTC.

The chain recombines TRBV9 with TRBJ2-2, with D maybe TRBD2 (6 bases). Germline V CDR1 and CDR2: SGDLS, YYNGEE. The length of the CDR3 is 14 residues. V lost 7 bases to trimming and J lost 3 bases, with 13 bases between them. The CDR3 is CASSNGGYTGELFF. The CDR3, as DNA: TGTGCCAGCTCGAACGGGGGATACACCGGGGAGCTGTTTTTT.

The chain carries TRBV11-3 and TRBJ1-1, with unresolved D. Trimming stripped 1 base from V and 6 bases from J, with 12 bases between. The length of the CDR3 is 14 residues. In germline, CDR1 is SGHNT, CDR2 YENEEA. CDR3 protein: CASSLGLDVAEAFF. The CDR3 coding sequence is TGTGCCAGCAGCTTAGGGCTAGACGTGGCTGAAGCTTTCTTT.

The CDR3 coding sequence is TGTGCCAGCAGTCGACAGGGGAACACTGAAGCTTTCTTT. This gives the protein CASSRQGNTEAFF. The chain links TRBV6-5 to TRBJ1-1; 7 bases are a match to TRBD1. The ends lost 5 bases at V and 1 base at J; junction bases unmatched: 1. The CDR3 contains 13 residues. Germline values: CDR1 MNHEY, CDR2 SVGAGI.

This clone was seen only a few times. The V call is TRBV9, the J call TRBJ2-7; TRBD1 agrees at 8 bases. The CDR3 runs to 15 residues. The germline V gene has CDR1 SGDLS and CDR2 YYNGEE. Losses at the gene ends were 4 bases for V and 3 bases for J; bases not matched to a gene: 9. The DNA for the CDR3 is TGTGCCAGCAGCCACGGGACAGGAGAAGGCTACGAGCAGTACTTC. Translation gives CASSHGTGEGYEQYF.

This CDR3 is CASGLGNGPNQPQHF. CDR3 sequence (DNA): TGTGCTAGTGGTTTGGGCAATGGCCCTAATCAGCCCCAGCATTTT. The chain employs TRBV12-5 and TRBJ1-5; D call uncertain. The CDR3 sequence is 15 residues long. Germline assignment: CDR1 LGHNT and CDR2 FRNRAP. The V end was cut by 1 base, the J end by 4 bases, with 11 bases between.